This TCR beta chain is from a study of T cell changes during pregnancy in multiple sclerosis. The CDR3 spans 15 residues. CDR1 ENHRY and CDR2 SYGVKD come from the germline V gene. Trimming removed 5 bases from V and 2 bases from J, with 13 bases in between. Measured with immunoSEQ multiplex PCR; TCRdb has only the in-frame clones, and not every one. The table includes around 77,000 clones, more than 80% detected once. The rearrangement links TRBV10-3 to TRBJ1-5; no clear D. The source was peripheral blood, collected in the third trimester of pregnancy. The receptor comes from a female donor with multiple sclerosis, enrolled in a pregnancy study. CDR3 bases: TGTGCCATCAGTCCCGAGGGAAGGGGCAATCAGCCCCAGCATTTT. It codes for CAISPEGRGNQPQHF.